This T cell receptor beta chain derives from a study of T-cell memory formation after mild COVID-19. One entry per CDR3 protein results from TCRdb running MiXCR on the 5' RACE reads. The table has about 82,000 distinct CDR3 sequences, roughly 13% seen once. This clonotype was found a few times. Its antigen remains unknown. The study's findings and limits: CD4/CD8 balance characterized clones contracting day 15 to 85, and CD4+ skew characterized later expanders.

After removal of 3 bases from V and 0 bases from J, the junction contained 6 bases not matched to a gene. Germline V lookup: CDR1 SEHNR, CDR2 FQNEAQ (reference sequence). CDR3 length equals 16 residues. The receptor's source is a man younger than 35 who had mild COVID-19 (a few samples of this study predate the infection). Cell type and time point are not known. The V call is TRBV7-9, the J call TRBJ2-3; 7 bases are shared with TRBD1. Sequencing was performed on PBMCs or a T cell subset sorted from them (not recorded which). The CDR3 coding sequence is TGTGCCAGCAGCTTTCTCCGGGACAGAAGCACAGATACGCAGTATTTT. Protein sequence: CASSFLRDRSTDTQYF.